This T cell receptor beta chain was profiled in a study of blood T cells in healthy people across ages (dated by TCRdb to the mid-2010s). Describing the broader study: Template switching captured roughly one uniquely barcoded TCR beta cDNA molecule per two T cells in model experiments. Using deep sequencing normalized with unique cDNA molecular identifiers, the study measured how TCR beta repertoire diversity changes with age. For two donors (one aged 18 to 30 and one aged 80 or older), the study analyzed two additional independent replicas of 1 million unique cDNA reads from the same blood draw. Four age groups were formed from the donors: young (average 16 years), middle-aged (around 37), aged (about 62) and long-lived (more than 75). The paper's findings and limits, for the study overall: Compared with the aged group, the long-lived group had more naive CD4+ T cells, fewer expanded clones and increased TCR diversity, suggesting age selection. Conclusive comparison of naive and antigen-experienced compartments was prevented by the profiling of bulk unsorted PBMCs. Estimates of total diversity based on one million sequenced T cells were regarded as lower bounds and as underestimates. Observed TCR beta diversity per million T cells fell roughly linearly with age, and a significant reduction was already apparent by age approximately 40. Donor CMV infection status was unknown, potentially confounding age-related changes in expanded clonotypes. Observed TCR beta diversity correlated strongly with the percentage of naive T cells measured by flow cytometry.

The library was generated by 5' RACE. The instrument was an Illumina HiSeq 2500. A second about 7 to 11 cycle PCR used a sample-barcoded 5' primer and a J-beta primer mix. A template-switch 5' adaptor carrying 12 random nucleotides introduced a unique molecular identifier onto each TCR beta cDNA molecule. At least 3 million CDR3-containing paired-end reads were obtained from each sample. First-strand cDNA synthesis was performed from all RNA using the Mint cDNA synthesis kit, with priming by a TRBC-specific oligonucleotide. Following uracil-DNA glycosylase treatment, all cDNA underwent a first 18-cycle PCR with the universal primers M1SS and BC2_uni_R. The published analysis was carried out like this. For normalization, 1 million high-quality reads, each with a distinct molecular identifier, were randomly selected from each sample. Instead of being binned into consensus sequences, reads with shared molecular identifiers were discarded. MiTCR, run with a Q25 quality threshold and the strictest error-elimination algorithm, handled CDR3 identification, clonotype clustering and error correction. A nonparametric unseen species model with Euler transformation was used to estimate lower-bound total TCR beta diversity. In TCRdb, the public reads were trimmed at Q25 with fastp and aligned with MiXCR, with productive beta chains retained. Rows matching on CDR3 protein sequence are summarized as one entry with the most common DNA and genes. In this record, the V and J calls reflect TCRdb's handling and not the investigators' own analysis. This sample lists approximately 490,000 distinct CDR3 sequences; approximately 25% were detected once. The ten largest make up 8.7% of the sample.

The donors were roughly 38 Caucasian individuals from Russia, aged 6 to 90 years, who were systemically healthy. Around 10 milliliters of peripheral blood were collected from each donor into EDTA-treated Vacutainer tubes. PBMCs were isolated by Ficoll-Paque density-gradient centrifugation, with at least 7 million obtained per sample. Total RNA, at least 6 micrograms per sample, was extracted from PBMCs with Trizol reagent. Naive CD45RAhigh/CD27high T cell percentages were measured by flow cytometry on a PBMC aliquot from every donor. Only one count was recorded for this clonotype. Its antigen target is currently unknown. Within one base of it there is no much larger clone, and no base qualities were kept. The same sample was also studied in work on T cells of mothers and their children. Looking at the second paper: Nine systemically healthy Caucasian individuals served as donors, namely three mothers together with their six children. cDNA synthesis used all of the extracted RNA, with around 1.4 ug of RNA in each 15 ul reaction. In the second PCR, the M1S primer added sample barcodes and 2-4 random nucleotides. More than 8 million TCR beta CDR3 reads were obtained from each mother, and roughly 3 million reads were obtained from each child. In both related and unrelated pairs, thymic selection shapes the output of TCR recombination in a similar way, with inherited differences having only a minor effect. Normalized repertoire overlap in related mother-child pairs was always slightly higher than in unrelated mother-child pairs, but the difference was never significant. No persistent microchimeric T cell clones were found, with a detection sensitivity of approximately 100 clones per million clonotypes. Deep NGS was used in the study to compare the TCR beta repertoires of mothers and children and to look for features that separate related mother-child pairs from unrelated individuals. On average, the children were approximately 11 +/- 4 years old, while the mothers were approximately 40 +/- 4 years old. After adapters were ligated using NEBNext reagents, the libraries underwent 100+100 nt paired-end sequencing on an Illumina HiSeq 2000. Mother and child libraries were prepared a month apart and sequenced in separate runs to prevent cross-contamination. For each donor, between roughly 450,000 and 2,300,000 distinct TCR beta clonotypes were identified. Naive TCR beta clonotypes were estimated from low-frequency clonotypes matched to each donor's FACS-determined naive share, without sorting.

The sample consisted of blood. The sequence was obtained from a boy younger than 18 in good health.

CDR3 protein: CSARDPQGGRGEQYF. The nucleotides are TGCAGTGCTAGAGATCCTCAAGGGGGTCGGGGCGAGCAGTACTTC. This chain is built from TRBV20-1 and TRBJ2-7; the D region possibly corresponds to TRBD1 (6 bases align). CDR1 is given as DFQATT and CDR2 as SNEGSKA, both from the germline V gene (reference sequence). The junction carries 18 bases between V and J, which are trimmed by 0 bases and 6 bases respectively. The CDR3 runs 15 residues from the cysteine to the phenylalanine. Kept here is only the CDR3 DNA, which spans 45 bases and is read in frame from base 1.